These 9 T cell receptor beta chains were sequenced from one sample in a study of blood T cell repertoires in COVID-19. Measured with immunoSEQ multiplex PCR; TCRdb has only the in-frame clones, and not every one. The table has about 300,000 clones, 85% seen once; the top ten hold under 2%. Sequencing was performed on PBMCs or T cells enriched from blood (not recorded which). Receptor source: a woman younger than 45 who had been exposed to COVID-19.

The V call is TRBV3-1 (or the pseudogene TRBV3-2), the J call TRBJ2-2; TRBD1 matches 7 bases. V lost 4 bases, J lost 7 bases, and 6 bases stayed unmatched. This CDR3 comprises 14 residues. Germline values: CDR1 LGHDT, CDR2 YNNKEL (reference sequence). CDR3 nucleotides: TGTGCCAGCAGCCGACAGGGTGGTAACGGGGAGCTGTTTTTT. Translating gives CASSRQGGNGELFF.

The chain employs TRBV18 and TRBJ1-3; perhaps TRBD1 as D (6 bases). This CDR3 region has 14 residues. Germline V gives CDR1 KGHSH, CDR2 LQKENI. V was shortened by 2 bases and J by 4 bases, with 9 bases between the two germline ends. The CDR3 bases are TGTGCCAGCTCACCAGGGACATTAGGAAACACCATATATTTT. Amino acids: CASSPGTLGNTIYF.

In nucleotides, the CDR3 is TGCGCCAGCAGCCAATGGGACACTGGAGATAGTTCAGATACGCAGTATTTT. It codes for CASSQWDTGDSSDTQYF. This chain uses TRBV4-3 with TRBJ2-3; possible D gene TRBD1, 6 bases. Germline loops: CDR1 LGHNA, CDR2 YSLEER. The CDR3 is made up of 17 amino acids. Deletions cut 2 bases from V and 4 bases from J, with 19 bases between.

The CDR3 DNA follows: TGTGCCAGCAGTTTACCCCCCAGTATCTCCTATAATTCACCCCTCCACTTT. As protein: CASSLPPSISYNSPLHF. The V and J genes are TRBV28 and TRBJ1-6; D is unclear. This CDR3 is 17 amino acids long. Germline loops: CDR1 MDHEN, CDR2 SYDVKM. The germline V and J ends were trimmed by 2 bases and 0 bases, with 11 bases remaining between them. Full variable domain (missing parts from reference TRBV28 and TRBJ1-6): DVKVTQSSRYLVKRTGEKVFLECVQDMDHENMFWYRQDPGLGLRLIYFSYDVKMKEKGDIPEGYSVSREKKERFSLILESASTNQTSMYLCASSLPPSISYNSPLHFGNGTRLTVT.

The chain links TRBV5-1 to TRBJ1-5, with D maybe TRBD1 (6 bases). The V end was cut by 0 bases, the J end by 6 bases, with 10 bases between. The CDR3 is 14 residues long. Germline CDR1 and CDR2: SGHRS and YFSETQ. The CDR3: CASSLGGHGQPQHF. The CDR3, as DNA: TGCGCCAGCAGCTTGGGGGGGCACGGTCAGCCCCAGCATTTT. Full variable domain (missing parts from reference TRBV5-1 and TRBJ1-5): KAGVTQTPRYLIKTRGQQVTLSCSPISGHRSVSWYQQTPGQGLQFLFEYFSETQRNKGNFPGRFSGRQFSNSRSEMNVSTLELGDSALYLCASSLGGHGQPQHFGDGTRLSIL.

The DNA for the CDR3 is TGTGCCAGCAGCTCCGCCCGGCGCACGGGTATTTACAATGAGCAGTTCTTC. Protein product: CASSSARRTGIYNEQFF. The chain links TRBV7-9 to TRBJ2-1, with D unresolved. Germline V gene data show CDR1 as SEHNR and CDR2 as FQNEAQ (reference sequence). The CDR3 loop spans 17 amino acids. V shed 4 bases and J shed 4 bases, with 20 bases lying between them. Together with reference TRBV7-9 and TRBJ2-1, the CDR3 gives the full variable domain: DTGVSQNPRHKITKRGQNVTFRCDPISEHNRLYWYRQTLGQGPEFLTYFQNEAQLEKSRLLSDRFSAERPKGSFSTLEIQRTEQGDSAMYLCASSSARRTGIYNEQFFGPGTRLTVL.

The chain has TRBV5-1 and TRBJ2-5; 10 nucleotides match TRBD2. J lost 5 bases, V lost 2 bases, and 9 bases had no gene match. Per germline, CDR1 SGHRS and CDR2 YFSETQ. The CDR3 extends over 16 amino acids. The CDR3 loop is CASSFRLAGVGETQYF. The CDR3 DNA sequence: TGCGCCAGCAGCTTTAGGCTAGCGGGAGTGGGTGAGACCCAGTACTTC. Full variable domain (missing parts from reference TRBV5-1 and TRBJ2-5): KAGVTQTPRYLIKTRGQQVTLSCSPISGHRSVSWYQQTPGQGLQFLFEYFSETQRNKGNFPGRFSGRQFSNSRSEMNVSTLELGDSALYLCASSFRLAGVGETQYFGPGTRLLVL.

The chain recombines TRBV5-1 with TRBJ2-5; no definite D call. V lost 6 bases, J lost 2 bases, and 8 bases lay in between. This CDR3 is built from 12 residues. The V gene's germline CDR1 is SGHRS and CDR2 YFSETQ. The DNA of the CDR3 is TGCGCCAGCACGAACTCGCAAGAGACCCAGTACTTC. Translated, it gives CASTNSQETQYF.

The rearrangement joins TRBV19 to TRBJ2-1; D possibly corresponds to TRBD2 (6 bases). CDR3 length equals 16 residues. V was shortened by 3 bases and J by 5 bases, with 17 bases between the two germline ends. Germline V gene lookup returns CDR1 LNHDA and CDR2 SQIVND (reference sequence). The CDR3 reads CASSIWRVGIDNEQFF. CDR3 sequence (DNA): TGTGCCAGTAGTATTTGGAGGGTAGGGATCGACAATGAGCAGTTCTTC.